The T cell receptor (beta chain) described here comes from a study of neoadjuvant anti-PD-1 for oral cavity cancer. In germline, CDR1 is SGHAT, CDR2 FQNNGV. This CDR3 is 16 amino acids long. The V gene lost 5 bases and the J gene lost 4 bases, with 20 bases spanning the gap. This clone was seen only a few times. Repertoires were generated with immunoSEQ multiplex PCR, while TCRdb's copy carries only in-frame clones and drops some. The repertoire includes under 7,500 clones, 45% to 50% of them detected once, and roughly 30% sits in the top ten. The clonotype originates from a person between 40 and 85 years old with oral cavity squamous cell carcinoma. The input for sequencing was tumor tissue, taken before nivolumab (anti-PD-1) treatment. The chain uses TRBV11-2 and TRBJ1-2; D gene ambiguous. CDR3 nucleotides: TGTGCCAGCAGCACTCGACGGACCTTGGAGGGCTATGGCTACACCTTC. Translation: CASSTRRTLEGYGYTF.